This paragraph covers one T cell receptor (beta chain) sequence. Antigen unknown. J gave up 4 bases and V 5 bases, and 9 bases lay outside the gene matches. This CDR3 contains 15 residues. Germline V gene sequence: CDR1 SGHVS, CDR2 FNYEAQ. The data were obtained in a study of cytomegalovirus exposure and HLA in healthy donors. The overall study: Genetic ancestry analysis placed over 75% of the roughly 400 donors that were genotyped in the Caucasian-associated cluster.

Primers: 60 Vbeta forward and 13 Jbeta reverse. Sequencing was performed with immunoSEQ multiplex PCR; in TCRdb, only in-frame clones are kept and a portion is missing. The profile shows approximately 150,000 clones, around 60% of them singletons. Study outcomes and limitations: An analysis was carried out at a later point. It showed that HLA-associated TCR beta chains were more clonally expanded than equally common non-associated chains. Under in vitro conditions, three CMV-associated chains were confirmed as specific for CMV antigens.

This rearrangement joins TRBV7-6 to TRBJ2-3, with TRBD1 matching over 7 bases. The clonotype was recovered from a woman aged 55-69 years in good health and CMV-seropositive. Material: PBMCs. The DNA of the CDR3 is TGTGCCAGCAGCGCGGGCCAGGGGGAAGCAGATACGCAGTATTTT. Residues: CASSAGQGEADTQYF.